Sequencing of this T cell receptor (beta chain) was carried out in a study of blood T cells in healthy people across ages (dated by TCRdb to the mid-2010s). At the level of the whole study: In model experiments, template switching captured roughly one uniquely barcoded TCR beta cDNA molecule for every two T cells. Age-related changes in TCR beta repertoire diversity were measured in the study by deep sequencing normalized with unique cDNA molecular identifiers. The donors were divided into four age groups: young (average around 17 years), middle-aged (about 39), aged (about 60) and long-lived (about 84). To avoid experimental bias, donors of different ages were spread randomly across the sequencing lanes. Using the same blood draw, the study looked at two additional independent replicas of 1 million unique cDNA reads for two donors, one aged 18 to 30 and the other aged 80 or older.

Libraries were constructed by 5' RACE. A second PCR of 7 to 11 cycles was performed with a sample-barcoded 5' primer and a J-beta primer mix. A unique molecular identifier was introduced onto each TCR beta cDNA molecule by a template-switch 5' adaptor carrying 12 random nucleotides. Each sample yielded at least 2.5 million CDR3-containing paired-end reads. All of the RNA was converted into first-strand cDNA using the Mint cDNA synthesis kit, with a TRBC-specific oligonucleotide serving as the primer. Following uracil-DNA glycosylase treatment, a first 18-cycle PCR with universal primers M1SS and BC2_uni_R was performed on all cDNA. In the source study's methods: For normalization, 1 million high-quality reads, each with a distinct molecular identifier, were randomly selected from each sample. Reads sharing molecular identifiers were discarded rather than binned into consensus sequences. MiTCR, set to a Q25 quality threshold and the strictest error-elimination algorithm, was used for CDR3 identification, clonotype clustering and error correction. Lower-bound total TCR beta diversity was estimated with a nonparametric unseen species model using Euler transformation. In-frame beta chains were kept once TCRdb had trimmed the public reads at Q25 with fastp and called clones with MiXCR. CDR3 protein sequences are deduplicated, and each keeps its most common genes and DNA. The V and J calls follow TCRdb's processing rather than the paper's. For this sample the table gives over 1,500,000 distinct CDR3 sequences, of which approximately 40% were detected only once. About 21% of the sample is in the top ten clones.

At the junction V is shortened by 8 bases and J by 6 bases, with 10 bases in between. The CDR3 covers 11 residues, taking in both the cysteine and the phenylalanine. Only the CDR3 region is kept as DNA, spanning 33 bases read in frame from base 1. Sequences MNHNS (CDR1) and SASEGT (CDR2) are obtained from the germline V gene. Comments on this clonotype: The target of this receptor is not known. Qualities for individual bases were not recorded, and no much larger clone is one base off.

Findings and caveats that apply to the study as a whole: As age increased, observed TCR beta diversity per million T cells dropped in a roughly linear way, and a significant reduction was already evident by age 40. Because donor CMV infection status was unknown, age-related changes in expanded clonotypes were potentially confounded. The percentage of naive T cells measured by flow cytometry correlated strongly with observed TCR beta diversity. Compared with the aged group, more naive CD4+ T cells, fewer expanded clones and increased TCR diversity were shown by the long-lived group, suggesting age selection. Estimates of total diversity from one million sequenced T cells were regarded as lower bounds and underestimates. Since profiling was done on bulk unsorted PBMCs, naive and antigen-experienced compartments could not be conclusively compared.

The donors were some 39 Caucasian individuals from Russia, aged roughly 6 to 100 years, who were systemically healthy. Each donor gave 8 to 10 milliliters of peripheral blood, drawn into EDTA-treated Vacutainer tubes. PBMCs were isolated by Ficoll-Paque density-gradient centrifugation, with at least 7 million obtained per sample. Total RNA was extracted from PBMCs with Trizol reagent, with at least 5 micrograms obtained per sample. For every donor, flow cytometry on a PBMC aliquot measured the percentage of naive CD45RAhigh/CD27high T cells. What was sequenced was blood. This receptor was taken from a human donor in good health. The chain is made from TRBV6-1 and TRBJ1-2; TRBD1 might be the D gene, on 5 matching bases. Here is the DNA: TGTGCCAGCCAGCCGGGACATGGCTACACCTTC. The encoded protein is CASQPGHGYTF.